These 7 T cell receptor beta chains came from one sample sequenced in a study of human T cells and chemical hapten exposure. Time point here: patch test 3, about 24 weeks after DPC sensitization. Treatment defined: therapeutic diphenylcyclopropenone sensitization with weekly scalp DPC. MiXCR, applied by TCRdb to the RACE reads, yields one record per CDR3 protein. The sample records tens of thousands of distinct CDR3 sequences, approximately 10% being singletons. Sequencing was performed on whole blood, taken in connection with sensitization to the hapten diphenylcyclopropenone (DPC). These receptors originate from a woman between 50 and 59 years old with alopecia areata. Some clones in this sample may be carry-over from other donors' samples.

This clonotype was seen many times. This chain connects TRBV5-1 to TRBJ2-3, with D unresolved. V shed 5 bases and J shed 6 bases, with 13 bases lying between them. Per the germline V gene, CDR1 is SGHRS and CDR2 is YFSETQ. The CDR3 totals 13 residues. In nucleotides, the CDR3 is TGCGCCAGCAGTCCGAGTGGAACCGATACGCAGTATTTT. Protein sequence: CASSPSGTDTQYF.

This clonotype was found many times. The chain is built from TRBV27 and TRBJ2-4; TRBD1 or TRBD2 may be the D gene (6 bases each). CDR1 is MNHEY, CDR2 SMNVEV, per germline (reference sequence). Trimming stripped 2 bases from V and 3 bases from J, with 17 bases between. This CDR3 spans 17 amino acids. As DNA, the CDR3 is TGTGCCAGCAGTTTAACCCCCCTAGGGGGAGGCAAAAACATTCAGTACTTC. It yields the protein CASSLTPLGGGKNIQYF.

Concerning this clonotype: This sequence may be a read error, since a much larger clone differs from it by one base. Written as DNA, the CDR3 is TGTGTCAGCTTTGGGAACACTGAAGCTTTCTTT. It is translated as CVSFGNTEAFF. The rearrangement links TRBV6-6 to TRBJ1-1; unclear D gene. CDR1 is MNHNY, CDR2 SVGAGI, per germline (reference sequence). The CDR3 sequence is 11 residues long.

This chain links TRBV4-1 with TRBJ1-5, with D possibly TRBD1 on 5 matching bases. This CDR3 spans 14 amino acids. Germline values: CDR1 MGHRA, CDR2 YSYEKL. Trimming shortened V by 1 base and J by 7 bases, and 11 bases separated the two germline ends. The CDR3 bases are TGCGCCAGCAGCCAAGTGGGGGTTGGGCAGCCCCAGCATTTT. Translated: CASSQVGVGQPQHF.

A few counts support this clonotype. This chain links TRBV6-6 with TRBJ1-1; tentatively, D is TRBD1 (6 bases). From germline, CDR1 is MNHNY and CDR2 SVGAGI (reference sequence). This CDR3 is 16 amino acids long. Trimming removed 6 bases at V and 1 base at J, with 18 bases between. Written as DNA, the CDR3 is TGTGCCAGCAGCTCCCGAGGGGGAGGGGCGAACACTGAAGCTTTCTTT. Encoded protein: CASSSRGGGANTEAFF.

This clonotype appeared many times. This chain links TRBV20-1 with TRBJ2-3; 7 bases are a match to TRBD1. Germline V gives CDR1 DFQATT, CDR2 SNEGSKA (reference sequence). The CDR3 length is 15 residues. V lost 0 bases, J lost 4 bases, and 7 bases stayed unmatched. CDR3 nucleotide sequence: TGCAGTGCTAGAGATGTCAGGGGGTACTCAGATACGCAGTATTTT. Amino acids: CSARDVRGYSDTQYF.

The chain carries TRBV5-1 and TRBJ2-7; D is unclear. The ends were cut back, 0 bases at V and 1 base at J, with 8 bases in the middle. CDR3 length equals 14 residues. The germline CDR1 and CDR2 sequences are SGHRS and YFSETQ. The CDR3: CASSLDGISYEQYF. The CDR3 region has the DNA TGCGCCAGCAGCTTGGATGGCATATCCTACGAGCAGTACTTC.